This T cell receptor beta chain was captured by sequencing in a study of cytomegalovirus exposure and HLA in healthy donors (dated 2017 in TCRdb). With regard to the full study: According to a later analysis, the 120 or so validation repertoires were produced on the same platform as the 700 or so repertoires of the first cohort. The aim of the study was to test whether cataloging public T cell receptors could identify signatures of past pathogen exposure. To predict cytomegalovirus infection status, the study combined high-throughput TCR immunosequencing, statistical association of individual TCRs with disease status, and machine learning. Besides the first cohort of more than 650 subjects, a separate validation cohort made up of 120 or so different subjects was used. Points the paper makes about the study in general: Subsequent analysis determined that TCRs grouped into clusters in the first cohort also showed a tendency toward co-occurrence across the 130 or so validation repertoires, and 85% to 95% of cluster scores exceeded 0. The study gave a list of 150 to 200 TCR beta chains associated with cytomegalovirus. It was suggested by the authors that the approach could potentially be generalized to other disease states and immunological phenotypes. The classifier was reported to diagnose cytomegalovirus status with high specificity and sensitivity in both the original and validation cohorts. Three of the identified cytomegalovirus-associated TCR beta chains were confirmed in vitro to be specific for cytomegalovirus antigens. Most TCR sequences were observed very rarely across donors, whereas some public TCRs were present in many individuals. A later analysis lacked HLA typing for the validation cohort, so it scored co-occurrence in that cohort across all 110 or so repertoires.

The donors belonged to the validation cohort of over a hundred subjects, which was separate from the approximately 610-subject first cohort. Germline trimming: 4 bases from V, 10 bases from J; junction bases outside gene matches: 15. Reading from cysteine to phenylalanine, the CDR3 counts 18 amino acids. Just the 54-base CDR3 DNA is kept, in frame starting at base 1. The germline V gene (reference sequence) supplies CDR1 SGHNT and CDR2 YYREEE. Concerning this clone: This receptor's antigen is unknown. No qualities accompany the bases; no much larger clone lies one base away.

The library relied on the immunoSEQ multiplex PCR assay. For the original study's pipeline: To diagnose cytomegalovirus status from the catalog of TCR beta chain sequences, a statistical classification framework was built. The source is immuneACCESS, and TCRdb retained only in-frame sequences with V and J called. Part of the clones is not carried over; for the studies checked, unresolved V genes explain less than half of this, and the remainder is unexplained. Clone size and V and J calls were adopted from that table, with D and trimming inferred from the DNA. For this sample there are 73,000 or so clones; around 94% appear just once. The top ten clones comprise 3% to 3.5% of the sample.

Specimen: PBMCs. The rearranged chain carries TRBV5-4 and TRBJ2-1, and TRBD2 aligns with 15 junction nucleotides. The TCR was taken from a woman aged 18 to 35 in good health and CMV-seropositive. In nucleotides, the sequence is TGTGCCAGCAGCCCGGGACTAGCGGGAGGCCCACCCCCGTGGGAGCAGTTCTTC. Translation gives CASSPGLAGGPPPWEQFF.